This T cell receptor beta chain was captured by sequencing in a study of PD-L1 blockade in urothelial cancer. V was clipped by 10 bases and J by 1 base; unmatched bases: 4. This CDR3 contains 13 residues. The germline V gene encodes CDR1 ENHRY and CDR2 SYGVKD. Libraries were prepared by immunoSEQ multiplex PCR; TCRdb keeps only in-frame clonotypes and omits some of them. Of tens of thousands of clones listed, about 86% are singletons. V gene TRBV10-3 combines with J gene TRBJ2-7; 10 bases fit TRBD2. Here the sequenced sample was PBMCs, taken around atezolizumab (anti-PD-L1) treatment. This TCR derives from a man aged 45-65 years with urothelial cancer. CDR3 in amino acids: CATEREGSYEQYF. CDR3 coding DNA: TGTGCCACCGAGCGGGAGGGTTCCTACGAGCAGTACTTC.